These 9 T cell receptor beta chains share one sample of origin, sequenced in a study of blood T cells in healthy people across ages. A sample-barcoded 5' primer and a J-beta primer mix were used in a second PCR of roughly 6 to 12 cycles. TCRdb redid the calling of the 5' RACE reads with MiXCR, one entry per CDR3 protein. The sample contains about 650,000 distinct CDR3 sequences, around 32% of which appear only once. Material for sequencing was blood. These receptors were collected from a woman older than 75 in good health.

On this clonotype itself: Its ends do not fully match the called genes, so a read error is possible. The rearrangement links TRBV19 to TRBJ1-5; no clear D. The CDR3 spans 15 residues. Germline lookup yields CDR1 LNHDA and CDR2 SQIVND (reference sequence). This CDR3 is CASRRGHHSNQPQHF. CDR3 sequence (DNA): TGCGCCAGTAGGAGAGGTCACCATAGCAATCAGCCCCAGCATTTT.

This clonotype was picked up many times. V usage is TRBV27 and J usage is TRBJ2-7; TRBD1 is a possible D gene (6 bases). V was cut by 2 bases and J by 0 bases, with 17 bases left in between. The CDR3 covers 17 residues. Germline-derived CDR1 and CDR2 are MNHEY and SMNVEV (reference sequence). The DNA of the CDR3 is TGTGCCAGCAGTTTAGCGCGACAGGTGGGGGTCTCCTACGAGCAGTACTTC. Residues: CASSLARQVGVSYEQYF.

The chain employs TRBV7-3 and TRBJ2-1; 16 bases agree with TRBD2. CDR1 and CDR2 from the germline V gene are SGHTA and FQGTGA. The junction had 9 bases not matched to a gene; V was cut back by 5 bases and J by 8 bases. The CDR3 has 17 amino acids. CDR3: CASSIGTSGGATDEQFF. The DNA of the CDR3 is TGTGCCAGCAGCATCGGGACTAGCGGGGGGGCGACGGATGAGCAGTTCTTC.

The genes are TRBV5-6 and TRBJ2-1, with 9 bases matching TRBD1. V lost 1 base and J lost 5; bases outside the gene matches: 10. The germline V gene has CDR1 SGHDT and CDR2 YYEEEE. This CDR3 has 17 residues. For the CDR3, the DNA is TGTGCCAGCAGCTTGAAGATTTACAGGGGGCGAGACAATGAGCAGTTCTTC. Translating gives CASSLKIYRGRDNEQFF. Based on the CDR3 plus reference TRBV5-6 and TRBJ2-1, the full variable domain is DAGVTQSPTHLIKTRGQQVTLRCSPKSGHDTVSWYQQALGQGPQFIFQYYEEEERQRGNFPDRFSGHQFPNYSSELNVNALLLGDSALYLCASSLKIYRGRDNEQFFGPGTRLTVL.

CDR3 sequence reads: CASSLEGQGTYYEQYF. The CDR3 DNA is TGTGCCAGCAGTTTGGAAGGACAGGGGACGTACTACGAGCAGTACTTC. The rearrangement joins TRBV28 to TRBJ2-7, with 9 nucleotides matching TRBD1. This CDR3 is built from 16 residues. V lost 3 bases, J lost 3 bases, and 9 bases stayed unmatched. Germline values: CDR1 MDHEN, CDR2 SYDVKM.

In its sample, this clonotype was seen many times. This chain links TRBV5-1 with TRBJ2-7, with D possibly TRBD1 on 6 matching bases. V dropped 1 base and J dropped 4 bases, with 12 bases sitting between them. The CDR3 length is 14 residues. The germline gives CDR1 SGHRS, CDR2 YFSETQ. The CDR3 reads CASSLPGVRYEQYF. The CDR3 DNA reads as TGCGCCAGCAGCTTGCCAGGGGTTAGGTACGAGCAGTACTTC.

This clonotype appeared a few times. The gene calls are TRBV21-1 and TRBJ2-1; the table's D call of TRBD1 was not tested on the DNA. TRBV21-1 counts as a pseudogene. The CDR3 loop spans 15 amino acids. The CDR3 nucleotides read TGTGCCAGCAGCAAAGGGATGGACAGGGTTGATGAGCAGTTCTTC. The encoded protein is CASSKGMDRVDEQFF.

This clonotype was detected many times. In DNA, the CDR3 is TGTGCCAGCAGCTCTGGGGGGGGAGGAGCGGGGGGGCCCTCGCAGTATTTT. Protein product: CASSSGGGGAGGPSQYF. The chain joins TRBV7-2 to TRBJ2-3; the match to TRBD2 covers 10 bases. This CDR3 is built from 17 residues. CDR1 and CDR2 (germline): SGHTA, FQGNSA. The J segment lost 10 bases and the V segment lost 4 bases, leaving 17 bases of the junction unmatched.

The V gene is TRBV20-1, the J gene TRBJ1-5, with D uncertain. The CDR3 is 14 amino acids. Germline values: CDR1 DFQATT, CDR2 SNEGSKA (reference sequence). The V and J ends lost 0 bases and 1 base respectively, with 7 bases between them. The CDR3 here is CSAREWASNQPQHF. The CDR3 DNA sequence: TGCAGTGCTAGAGAGTGGGCAAGCAATCAGCCCCAGCATTTT.